These 13 T cell receptor beta chains came from one sample sequenced in a study of Siglec-9 on CD8 T cells in melanoma. The method was immunoSEQ multiplex PCR; TCRdb's version includes in-frame clones alone and lacks a portion of them. The sample yields around 30,000 clones, 80% seen once. The sample comprised Siglec-9- CD8+ T cells sorted from blood. These receptors were collected from a human donor in good health.

V gene TRBV19 combines with J gene TRBJ2-1; perhaps TRBD2 as D (6 bases). Germline V lookup: CDR1 LNHDA, CDR2 SQIVND (reference sequence). V shed 1 base and J shed 10 bases, with 11 bases lying between them. The CDR3 is 13 residues long. The CDR3 DNA reads TGTGCCAGTAGTATAGCTGGAGGGAGCGAGCAGTTCTTC. This encodes CASSIAGGSEQFF.

V gene TRBV5-1 combines with J gene TRBJ2-3, with a possible D match to TRBD1 (5 bases). The CDR3 consists of 16 residues. V was trimmed by 0 bases and J by 5 bases, leaving 16 bases between them. Germline V gene sequence: CDR1 SGHRS, CDR2 YFSETQ. CDR3 amino acids: CASSLEGPLTGDTQYF. CDR3 nucleotides: TGCGCCAGCAGCTTGGAGGGTCCCCTAACAGGAGATACGCAGTATTTT.

The J gene is TRBJ2-7, the V gene TRBV19, with 10 bases matching TRBD1. V shed 5 bases and J 5 bases; nucleotides not matched to a gene: 9. The CDR3 length is 15 residues. Germline CDR1 reads LNHDA; CDR2 reads SQIVND (reference sequence). Here the CDR3 DNA reads TGTGCCAGTAGTCCCCCCGGGACAGGGGTCAACGAGCAGTACGTC. The encoded protein is CASSPPGTGVNEQYV.

The rearrangement uses TRBV19 and TRBJ2-1, with 7 bases identical to TRBD2. Germline loops: CDR1 LNHDA, CDR2 SQIVND (reference sequence). The CDR3 extends over 12 amino acids. The V and J ends lost 6 bases and 8 bases, in that order; junction bases with no gene match: 4. The CDR3 region has the DNA TGTGCCAGTAGGGGGAGGGGCGATGAGCAGTTCTTC. Residues: CASRGRGDEQFF.

The genes are TRBV4-1 and TRBJ1-1, with 10 bases aligning to TRBD1. With 0 bases clipped from V and 4 bases from J, the junction kept 8 bases outside the gene matches. The CDR3 has 17 residues. The germline V gene encodes CDR1 MGHRA and CDR2 YSYEKL. CDR3 sequence reads: CASSQDLGTGVGTEAFF. The CDR3 DNA follows: TGCGCCAGCAGCCAAGATCTTGGGACAGGGGTGGGCACTGAAGCTTTCTTT.

The rearrangement uses TRBV30 and TRBJ1-4; D not resolved. Trimming stripped 6 bases from V and 8 bases from J, with 16 bases between. CDR3 length: 13 residues. Germline V CDR1 and CDR2: GTSNPN, SVGIG (reference sequence). The CDR3 nucleotides read TGTGCCTGCTTATCTTCCGGCAGGGAAAAACTGTTTTTT. Residues: CACLSSGREKLFF.

V gene TRBV5-1 combines with J gene TRBJ2-7; tentatively, D is TRBD1 or TRBD2 (5 bases each). CDR3 length: 13 residues. Germline V gene lookup returns CDR1 SGHRS and CDR2 YFSETQ. This CDR3 reads CASSLGAGDDQYV. CDR3 DNA sequence: TGCGCCAGCAGCTTGGGGGCCGGGGACGACCAGTACGTC.

V and J are TRBV5-8 and TRBJ2-1, with a tentative D call TRBD1 (6 bases). The length of the CDR3 is 14 residues. The V end lost 4 bases, the J end lost 0 bases, and 8 bases lay between the germline ends. Per the germline V gene, CDR1 is SGHTS and CDR2 is YDEGEE. This chain's CDR3 is CASSGDISYNEQFF. As DNA, the CDR3 is TGTGCCAGCAGCGGGGACATCTCCTACAATGAGCAGTTCTTC.

CDR3 nucleotide sequence: TGTGCCAGCAGACACGAACAGGGTCGCAATCAGCCCCAGCATTTT. Amino acids: CASRHEQGRNQPQHF. J is TRBJ1-5 and V is TRBV6-1; the D gene is possibly TRBD1 (6 bases). The ends were cut back, 6 bases at V and 2 bases at J, with 14 bases in the middle. The CDR3 spans 15 residues. CDR1 and CDR2 from the germline V gene are MNHNS and SASEGT.

The V and J genes are TRBV7-2 and TRBJ2-1, with TRBD2 as a possible D gene (5 bases). Germline CDR1 SGHTA, CDR2 FQGNSA. V was trimmed by 3 bases and J by 4 bases, leaving 19 bases between them. The CDR3 is made up of 17 amino acids. CDR3 protein: CASSFKSLSSSYNEQFF. In DNA form, the CDR3 reads TGTGCCAGCAGCTTCAAAAGCTTGTCTAGCAGTTACAATGAGCAGTTCTTC.

J is TRBJ1-2 and V is TRBV6-5; D is unresolved. Germline-derived CDR1 and CDR2 are MNHEY and SVGAGI. The CDR3 spans 13 residues. Trimming stripped 4 bases from V and 7 bases from J, with 13 bases between. In DNA form, the CDR3 reads TGTGCCAGCAGTTTTAAAAGGGTTGGTGGCTACACCTTC. Translation gives CASSFKRVGGYTF.

V gene TRBV27 combines with J gene TRBJ1-1; a weak D match, TRBD1 (6 bases). Germline-derived CDR1 and CDR2 are MNHEY and SMNVEV (reference sequence). V was cut by 7 bases and J by 11 bases, with 20 bases left in between. The length of the CDR3 is 13 residues. This CDR3 is CASITADRREAFF. Here the CDR3 DNA reads TGTGCCAGCATCACAGCGGACAGACGGGAGGCTTTCTTT.

The V and J genes are TRBV5-4 and TRBJ1-1; D is unresolved. V dropped 5 bases and J dropped 1 base, with 15 bases sitting between them. CDR3 length equals 15 residues. The germline CDR1 and CDR2 sequences are SGHNT and YYREEE (reference sequence). The CDR3 sequence: CASSPRATRNTEAFF. The DNA for the CDR3 is TGTGCCAGCAGTCCCAGAGCGACCCGGAACACTGAAGCTTTCTTT.